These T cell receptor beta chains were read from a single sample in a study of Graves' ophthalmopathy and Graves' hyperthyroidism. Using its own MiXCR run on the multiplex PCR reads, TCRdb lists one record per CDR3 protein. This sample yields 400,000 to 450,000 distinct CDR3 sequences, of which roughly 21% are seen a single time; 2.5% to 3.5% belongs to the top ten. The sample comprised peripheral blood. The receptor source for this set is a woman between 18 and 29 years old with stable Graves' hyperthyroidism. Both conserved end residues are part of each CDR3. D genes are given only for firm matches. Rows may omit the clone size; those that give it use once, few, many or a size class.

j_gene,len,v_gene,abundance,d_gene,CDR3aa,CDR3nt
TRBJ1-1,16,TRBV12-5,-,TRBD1,CASGLVVGQGNTEAFF,TGTGCTAGTGGTTTGGTAGTGGGACAGGGGAACACTGAAGCTTTCTTT
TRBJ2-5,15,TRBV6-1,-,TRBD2,CAISEPSGGVETQYF,TGTGCCATCAGTGAGCCTAGCGGGGGGGTGGAGACCCAGTACTTC
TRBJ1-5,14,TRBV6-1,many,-,CASSEGDGVQPQHF,TGTGCCAGCAGTGAAGGGGACGGGGTTCAGCCCCAGCATTTT
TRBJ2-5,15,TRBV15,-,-,CATSRDLGGEETQYF,TGTGCCACCAGCAGAGATCTAGGGGGTGAAGAGACCCAGTACTTC
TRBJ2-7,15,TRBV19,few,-,CASSMARGPIYEQYF,TGTGCCAGTAGTATGGCCAGGGGACCCATATACGAGCAGTACTTC
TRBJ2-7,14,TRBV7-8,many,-,CASSLTADSYEQYF,TGTGCCAGCAGCTTAACGGCAGACTCCTACGAGCAGTACTTC
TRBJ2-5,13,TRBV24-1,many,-,CATSDGGSETQYF,TGTGCCACCAGTGATGGGGGCTCGGAGACCCAGTACTTC
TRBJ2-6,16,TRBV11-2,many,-,CASSPGGSSGANVLTF,TGTGCCAGCAGCCCCGGGGGCAGCTCTGGGGCCAACGTCCTGACTTTC
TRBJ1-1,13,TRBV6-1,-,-,CASSDRADTEAFF,TGTGCCAGCAGTGACAGGGCCGACACTGAAGCTTTCTTT
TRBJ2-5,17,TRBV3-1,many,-,CASSQDNDSGAQETQYF,TGTGCCAGCAGCCAAGATAATGATAGCGGAGCTCAAGAGACCCAGTACTTC
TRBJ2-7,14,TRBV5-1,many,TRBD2,CASSLAGGYYEQYF,TGCGCCAGCAGCCTAGCGGGAGGGTACTACGAGCAGTACTTC
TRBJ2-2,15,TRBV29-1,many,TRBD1,CSVGGSGGYGGELFF,TGCAGCGTTGGAGGGTCAGGGGGCTATGGCGGGGAGCTGTTTTTT
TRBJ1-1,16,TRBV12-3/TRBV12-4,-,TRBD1,CASSSPLGQGNTEAFF,TGTGCCAGCAGTTCACCCTTGGGACAGGGGAACACTGAAGCTTTCTTT
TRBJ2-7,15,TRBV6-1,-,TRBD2,CASRAGTSESYEQYF,TGTGCCAGCAGGGCGGGGACTAGCGAGTCCTACGAGCAGTACTTC
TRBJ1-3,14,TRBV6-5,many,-,CASSYSDRENTIYF,TGTGCCAGCAGTTACTCGGACAGAGAGAACACCATATATTTT
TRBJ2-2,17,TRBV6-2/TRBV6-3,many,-,CASSYIAGRSNTGELFF,TGTGCCAGCAGTTACATTGCGGGACGTTCGAACACCGGGGAGCTGTTTTTT
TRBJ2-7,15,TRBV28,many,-,CASSNKAGRSYEQYF,TGTGCCAGCAGTAATAAGGCCGGACGCTCCTACGAGCAGTACTTC
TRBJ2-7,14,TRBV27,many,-,CASSLPGDTYEQYF,TGTGCCAGCAGTTTACCCGGGGATACCTACGAGCAGTACTTC
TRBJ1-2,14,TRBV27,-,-,CASRVGSTADGYTF,TGTGCCAGCAGGGTAGGAAGCACGGCTGATGGCTACACCTTC
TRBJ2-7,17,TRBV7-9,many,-,CASSLFPGYASSYEQYF,TGTGCCAGCAGCTTATTTCCAGGATACGCAAGCTCCTACGAGCAGTACTTC
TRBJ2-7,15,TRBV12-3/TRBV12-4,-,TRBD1,CASSLAYRGDYEQYF,TGTGCCAGCAGCTTAGCGTACAGGGGGGACTACGAGCAGTACTTC
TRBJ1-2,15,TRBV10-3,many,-,CAISGEGQSDYGYTF,TGTGCCATCAGTGGTGAGGGGCAATCCGACTATGGCTACACCTTC
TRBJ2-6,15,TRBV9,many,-,CASSLGYSGANVLTF,TGTGCCAGCAGCCTGGGGTACTCTGGGGCCAACGTCCTGACTTTC
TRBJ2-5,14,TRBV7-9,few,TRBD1,CASSTQGWGETQYF,TGTGCCAGCAGCACACAGGGGTGGGGAGAGACCCAGTACTTC
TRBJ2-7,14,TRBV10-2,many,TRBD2,CASSEVLAGYEQYF,TGCGCCAGCAGTGAGGTACTAGCGGGCTACGAGCAGTACTTC
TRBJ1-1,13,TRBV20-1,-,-,CSARTGEGTEAFF,TGCAGTGCTAGAACGGGGGAGGGCACTGAAGCTTTCTTT
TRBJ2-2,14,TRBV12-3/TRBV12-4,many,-,CASSQAVNTGELFF,TGTGCCAGCAGTCAGGCAGTCAACACCGGGGAGCTGTTTTTT
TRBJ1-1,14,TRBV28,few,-,CATTTRFLNTEAFF,TGTGCCACTACAACCCGGTTCCTGAACACTGAAGCTTTCTTT
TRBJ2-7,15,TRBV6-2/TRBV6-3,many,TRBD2,CASSLLAGDFAEQYF,TGTGCCAGCAGTTTACTAGCGGGAGATTTTGCCGAGCAGTACTTC
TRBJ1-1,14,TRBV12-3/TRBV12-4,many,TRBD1,CASSVGQENTEAFF,TGTGCCAGCAGCGTGGGACAGGAGAACACTGAAGCTTTCTTT
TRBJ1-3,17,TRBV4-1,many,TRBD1,CASSPGQVRSSGNTIYF,TGCGCCAGCAGCCCAGGACAGGTGCGGTCCTCTGGAAACACCATATATTTT
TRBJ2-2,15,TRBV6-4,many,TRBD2,CASSDGFTSAGELFF,TGTGCCAGCAGTGATGGGTTCACTAGCGCCGGGGAGCTGTTTTTT
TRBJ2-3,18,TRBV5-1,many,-,CASSSEPRGSGSTDTQYF,TGCGCCAGCAGCTCGGAACCTCGTGGTAGCGGAAGCACAGATACGCAGTATTTT
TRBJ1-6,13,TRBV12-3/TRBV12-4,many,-,CASKGLGHSPLHF,TGTGCCAGCAAGGGACTCGGCCATTCACCCCTCCACTTT
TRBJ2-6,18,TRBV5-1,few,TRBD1,CASSLARDRSSGANVLTF,TGCGCCAGCAGCTTGGCCCGGGACAGAAGCTCTGGGGCCAACGTCCTGACTTTC
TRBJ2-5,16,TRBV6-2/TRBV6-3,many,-,CASSPGTFSPQETQYF,TGTGCCAGCAGCCCGGGGACATTTTCACCCCAAGAGACCCAGTACTTC
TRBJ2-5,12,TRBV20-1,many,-,CSALWGVETQYF,TGCAGTGCTCTCTGGGGGGTTGAGACCCAGTACTTC
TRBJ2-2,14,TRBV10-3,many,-,CASAGTTNTGELFF,TGTGCCAGCGCCGGGACAACGAACACCGGGGAGCTGTTTTTT
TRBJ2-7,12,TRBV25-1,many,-,CASSPGGNEQYF,TGTGCCAGCAGTCCCGGGGGAAACGAGCAGTACTTC
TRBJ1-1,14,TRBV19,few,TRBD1,CASTHRTGSNVAFF,TGTGCCAGTACCCACCGGACAGGCTCTAACGTAGCTTTCTTT
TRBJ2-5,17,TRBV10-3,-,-,CAISGDGRDQHQEAQYF,TGTGCCATCAGCGGGGATGGAAGGGACCAACATCAAGAGGCCCAGTACTTC
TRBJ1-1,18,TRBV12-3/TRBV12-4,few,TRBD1,CASSLWAGGYEMDTEAFF,TGTGCCAGCAGTTTATGGGCAGGGGGCTACGAGATGGACACTGAAGCTTTCTTT
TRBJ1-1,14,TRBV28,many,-,CASSSLFADTEAFF,TGTGCCAGCAGCTCTCTTTTTGCTGACACTGAAGCTTTCTTT
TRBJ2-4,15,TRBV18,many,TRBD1,CASSPRDRVGNIQYF,TGTGCCAGCTCACCACGGGACAGGGTTGGGAACATTCAGTACTTC
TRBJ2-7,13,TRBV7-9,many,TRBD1,CASSHRGHYEQYF,TGTGCCAGCAGCCACAGGGGGCACTACGAGCAGTACTTC
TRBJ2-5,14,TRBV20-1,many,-,CSARDGGARETQYF,TGCAGTGCTAGAGATGGAGGGGCGCGCGAGACCCAGTACTTC